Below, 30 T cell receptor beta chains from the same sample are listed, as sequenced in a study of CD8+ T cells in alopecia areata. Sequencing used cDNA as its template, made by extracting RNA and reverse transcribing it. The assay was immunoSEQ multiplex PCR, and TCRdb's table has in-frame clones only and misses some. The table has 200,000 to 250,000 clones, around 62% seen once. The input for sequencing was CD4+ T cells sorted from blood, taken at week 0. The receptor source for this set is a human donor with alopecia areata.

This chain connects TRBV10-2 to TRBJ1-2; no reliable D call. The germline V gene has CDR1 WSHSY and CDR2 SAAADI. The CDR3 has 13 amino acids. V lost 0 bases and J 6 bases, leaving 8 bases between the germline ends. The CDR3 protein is CASSESHSNGYTF. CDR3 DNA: TGCGCCAGCAGTGAGTCTCACAGCAATGGCTACACCTTC.

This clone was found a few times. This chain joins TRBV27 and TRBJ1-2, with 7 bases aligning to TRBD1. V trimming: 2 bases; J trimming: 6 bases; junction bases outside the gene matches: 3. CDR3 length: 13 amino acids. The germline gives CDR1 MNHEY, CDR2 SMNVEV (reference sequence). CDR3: CASSLPGGHGYTF. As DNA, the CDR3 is TGTGCCAGCAGTTTACCAGGGGGACATGGCTACACCTTC.

The CDR3 region has the DNA TGTGCCAGCAGTTCTACAACGGAGGTTTCACCCCTCCACTTT. Its translation is CASSSTTEVSPLHF. The genes are TRBV11-2 and TRBJ1-6; D is unclear. V dropped 6 bases and J dropped 9 bases, with 15 bases sitting between them. CDR1 SGHAT and CDR2 FQNNGV come from the germline V gene. There are 14 residues in the CDR3.

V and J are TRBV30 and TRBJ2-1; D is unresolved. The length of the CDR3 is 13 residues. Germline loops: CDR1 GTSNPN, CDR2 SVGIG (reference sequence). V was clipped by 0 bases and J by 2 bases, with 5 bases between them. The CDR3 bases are TGTGCCTGGAGTGTATTCCCCTACAATGAGCAGTTCTTC. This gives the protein CAWSVFPYNEQFF.

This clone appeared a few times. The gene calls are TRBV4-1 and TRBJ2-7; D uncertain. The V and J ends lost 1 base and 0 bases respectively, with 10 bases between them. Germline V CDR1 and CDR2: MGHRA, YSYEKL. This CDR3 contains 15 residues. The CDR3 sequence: CASSQVGRHSYEQYF. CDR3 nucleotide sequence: TGCGCCAGCAGCCAAGTTGGTCGTCACTCCTACGAGCAGTACTTC.

CDR3 sequence: CATRTPANTGELFF. CDR3 DNA: TGTGCCACCAGGACACCCGCGAACACCGGGGAGCTGTTTTTT. V usage is TRBV19 and J usage is TRBJ2-2; D is possibly TRBD1 (5 bases). CDR3 length: 14 amino acids. From germline, CDR1 is LNHDA and CDR2 SQIVND (reference sequence). V shed 10 bases and J shed 0 bases, with 12 bases lying between them.

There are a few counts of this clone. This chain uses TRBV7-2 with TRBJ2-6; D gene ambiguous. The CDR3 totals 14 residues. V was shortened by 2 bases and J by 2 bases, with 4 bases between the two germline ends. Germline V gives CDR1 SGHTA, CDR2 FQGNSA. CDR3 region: CASSLNPGANVLTF. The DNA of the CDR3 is TGTGCCAGCAGCTTAAATCCTGGGGCCAACGTCCTGACTTTC.

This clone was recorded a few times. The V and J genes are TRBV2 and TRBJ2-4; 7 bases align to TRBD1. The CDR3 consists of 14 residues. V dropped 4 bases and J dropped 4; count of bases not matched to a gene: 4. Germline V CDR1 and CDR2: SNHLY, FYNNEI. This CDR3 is CASSVRGYKNIQYF. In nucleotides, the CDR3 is TGTGCCAGCAGTGTCAGGGGGTATAAAAACATTCAGTACTTC.

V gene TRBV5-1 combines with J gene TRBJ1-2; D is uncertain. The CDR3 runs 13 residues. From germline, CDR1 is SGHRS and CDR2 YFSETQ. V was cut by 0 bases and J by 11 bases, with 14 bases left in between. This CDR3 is CASSLGSESSYTF. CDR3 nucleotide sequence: TGCGCCAGCAGCTTGGGGTCGGAGAGTTCGTACACCTTC.

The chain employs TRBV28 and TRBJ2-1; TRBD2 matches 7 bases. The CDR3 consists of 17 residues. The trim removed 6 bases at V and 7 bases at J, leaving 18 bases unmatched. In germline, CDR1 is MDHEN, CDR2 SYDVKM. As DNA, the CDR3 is TGTGCCAGCAGCCGATCATATGGGAGGGCGGCGTGGAATGAGCAGTTCTTC. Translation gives CASSRSYGRAAWNEQFF.

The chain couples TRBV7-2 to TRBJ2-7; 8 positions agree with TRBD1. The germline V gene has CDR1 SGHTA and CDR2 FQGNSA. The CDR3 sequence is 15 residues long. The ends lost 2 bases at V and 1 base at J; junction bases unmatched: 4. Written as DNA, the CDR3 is TGTGCCAGCAGCTTACTCCGGACAGGGTCCTACGAGCAGTACTTC. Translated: CASSLLRTGSYEQYF. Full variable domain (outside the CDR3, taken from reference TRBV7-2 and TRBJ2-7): GAGVSQSPSNKVTEKGKDVELRCDPISGHTALYWYRQSLGQGLEFLIYFQGNSAPDKSGLPSDRFSAERTGGSVSTLTIQRTQQEDSAVYLCASSLLRTGSYEQYFGPGTRLTVT.

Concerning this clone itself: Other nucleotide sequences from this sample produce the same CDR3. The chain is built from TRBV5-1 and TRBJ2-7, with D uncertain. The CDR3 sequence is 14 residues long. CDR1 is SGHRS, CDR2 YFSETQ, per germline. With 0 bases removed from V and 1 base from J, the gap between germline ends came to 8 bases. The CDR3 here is CASSLVVGSYEQYF. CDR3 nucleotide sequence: TGCGCCAGCAGCTTGGTTGTGGGATCCTACGAGCAGTACTTC.

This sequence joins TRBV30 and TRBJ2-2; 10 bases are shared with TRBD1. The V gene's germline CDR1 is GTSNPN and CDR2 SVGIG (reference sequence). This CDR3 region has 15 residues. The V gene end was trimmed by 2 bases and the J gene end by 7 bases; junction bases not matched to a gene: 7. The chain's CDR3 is CAWSTGQGFRGELFF. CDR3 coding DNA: TGTGCCTGGAGTACGGGACAGGGGTTTCGCGGGGAGCTGTTTTTT.

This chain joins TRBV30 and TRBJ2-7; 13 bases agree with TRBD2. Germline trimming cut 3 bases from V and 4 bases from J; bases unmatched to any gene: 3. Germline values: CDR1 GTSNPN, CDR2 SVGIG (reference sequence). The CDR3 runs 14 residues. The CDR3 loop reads CAWRPGLAGYEQYF. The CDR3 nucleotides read TGTGCCTGGAGGCCGGGACTAGCGGGATACGAGCAGTACTTC.

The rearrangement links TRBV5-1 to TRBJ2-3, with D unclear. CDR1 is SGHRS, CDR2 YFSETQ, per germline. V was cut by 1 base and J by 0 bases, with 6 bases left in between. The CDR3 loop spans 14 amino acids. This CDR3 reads CASSLTASTDTQYF. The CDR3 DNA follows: TGCGCCAGCAGCTTGACAGCTAGCACAGATACGCAGTATTTT. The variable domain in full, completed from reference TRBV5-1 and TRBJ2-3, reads KAGVTQTPRYLIKTRGQQVTLSCSPISGHRSVSWYQQTPGQGLQFLFEYFSETQRNKGNFPGRFSGRQFSNSRSEMNVSTLELGDSALYLCASSLTASTDTQYFGPGTRLTVL.

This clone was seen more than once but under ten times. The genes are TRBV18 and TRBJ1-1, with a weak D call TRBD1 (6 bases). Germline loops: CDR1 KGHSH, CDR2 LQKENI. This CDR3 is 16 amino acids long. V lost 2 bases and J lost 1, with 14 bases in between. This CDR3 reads CASSPAGGNPNTEAFF. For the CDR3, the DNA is TGTGCCAGCTCACCAGCCGGGGGCAATCCGAACACTGAAGCTTTCTTT.

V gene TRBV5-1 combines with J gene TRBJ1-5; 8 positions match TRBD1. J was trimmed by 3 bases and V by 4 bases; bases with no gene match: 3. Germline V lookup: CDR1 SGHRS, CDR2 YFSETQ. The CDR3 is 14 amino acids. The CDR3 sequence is CASSPGQDNQPQHF. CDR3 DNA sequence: TGCGCCAGCAGCCCGGGACAGGACAATCAGCCCCAGCATTTT.

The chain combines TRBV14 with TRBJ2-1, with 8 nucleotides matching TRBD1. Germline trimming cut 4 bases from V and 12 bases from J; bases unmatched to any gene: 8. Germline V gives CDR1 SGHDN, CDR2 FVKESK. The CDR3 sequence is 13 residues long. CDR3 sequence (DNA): TGTGCCAGCAGCCTCCCGGACAGGGAAAGGCAGTTCTTC. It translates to CASSLPDRERQFF.

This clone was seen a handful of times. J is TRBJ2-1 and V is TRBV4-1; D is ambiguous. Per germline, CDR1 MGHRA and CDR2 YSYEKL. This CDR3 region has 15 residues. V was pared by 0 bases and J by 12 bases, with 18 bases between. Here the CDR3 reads CASSQESGVATLQFF. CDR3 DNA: TGCGCCAGCAGCCAAGAGAGTGGGGTCGCTACACTGCAGTTCTTC.

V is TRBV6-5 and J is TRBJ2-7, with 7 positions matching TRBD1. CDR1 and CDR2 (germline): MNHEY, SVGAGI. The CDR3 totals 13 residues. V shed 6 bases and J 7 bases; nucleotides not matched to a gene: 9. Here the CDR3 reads CASSQQGLGEQYF. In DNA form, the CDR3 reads TGTGCCAGCAGCCAACAGGGGTTAGGGGAGCAGTACTTC.

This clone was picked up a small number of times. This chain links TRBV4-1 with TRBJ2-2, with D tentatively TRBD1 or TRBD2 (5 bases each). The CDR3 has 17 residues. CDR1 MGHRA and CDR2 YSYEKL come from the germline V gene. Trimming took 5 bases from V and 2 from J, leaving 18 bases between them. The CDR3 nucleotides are TGCGCCAGCAGCGGTTCCCGGGACCCCCATAACACCGGGGAGCTGTTTTTT. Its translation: CASSGSRDPHNTGELFF.

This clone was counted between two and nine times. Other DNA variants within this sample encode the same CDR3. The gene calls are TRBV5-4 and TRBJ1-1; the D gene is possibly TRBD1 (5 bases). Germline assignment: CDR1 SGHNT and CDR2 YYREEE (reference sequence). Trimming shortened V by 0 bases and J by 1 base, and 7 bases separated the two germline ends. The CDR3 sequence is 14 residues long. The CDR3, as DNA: TGTGCCAGCAGCTTGGGACAGCGGAACACTGAAGCTTTCTTT. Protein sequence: CASSLGQRNTEAFF.

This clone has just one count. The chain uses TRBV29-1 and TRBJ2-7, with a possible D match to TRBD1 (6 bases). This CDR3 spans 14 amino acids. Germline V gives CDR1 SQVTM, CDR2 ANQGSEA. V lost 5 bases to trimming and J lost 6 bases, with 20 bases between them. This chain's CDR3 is CSVQAVGGLVEQYF. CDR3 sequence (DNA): TGCAGCGTTCAAGCCGTAGGGGGTTTGGTCGAGCAGTACTTC.

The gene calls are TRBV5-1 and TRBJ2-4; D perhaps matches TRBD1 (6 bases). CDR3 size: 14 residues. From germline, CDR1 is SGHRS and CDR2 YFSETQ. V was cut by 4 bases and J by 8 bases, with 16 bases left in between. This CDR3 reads CASSVTGQRDIQYF. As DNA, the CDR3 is TGCGCCAGCAGCGTGACAGGCCAAAGGGACATTCAGTACTTC.

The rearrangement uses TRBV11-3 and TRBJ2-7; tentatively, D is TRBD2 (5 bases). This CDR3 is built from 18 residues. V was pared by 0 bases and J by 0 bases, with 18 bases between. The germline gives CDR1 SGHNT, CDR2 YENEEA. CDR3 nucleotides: TGTGCCAGCAGCTTAGATGAGGGTCCAGGACCACACTCCTACGAGCAGTACTTC. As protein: CASSLDEGPGPHSYEQYF.

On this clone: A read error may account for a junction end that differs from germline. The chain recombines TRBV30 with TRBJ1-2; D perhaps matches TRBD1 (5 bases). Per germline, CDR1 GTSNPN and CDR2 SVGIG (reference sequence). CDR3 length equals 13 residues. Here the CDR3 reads CAWSVPGNSGYTF. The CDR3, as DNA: TGTGCCTGGAGTGTCCCAGGGAACTCTGGCTACACCTTC.

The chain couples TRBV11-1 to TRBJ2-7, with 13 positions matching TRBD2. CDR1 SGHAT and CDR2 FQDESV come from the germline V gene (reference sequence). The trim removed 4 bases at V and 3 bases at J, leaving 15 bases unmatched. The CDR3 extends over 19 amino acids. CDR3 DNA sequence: TGTGCCAGCAGCTCGGATTCCCCCGGACTAGCGGGAGTTTTCTACGAGCAGTACTTC. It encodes CASSSDSPGLAGVFYEQYF.

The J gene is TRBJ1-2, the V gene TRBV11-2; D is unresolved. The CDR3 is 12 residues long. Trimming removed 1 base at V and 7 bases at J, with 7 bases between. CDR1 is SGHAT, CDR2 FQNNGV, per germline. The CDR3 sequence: CASSLVTGGYTF. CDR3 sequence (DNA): TGTGCCAGCAGCTTAGTTACGGGTGGCTACACCTTC.

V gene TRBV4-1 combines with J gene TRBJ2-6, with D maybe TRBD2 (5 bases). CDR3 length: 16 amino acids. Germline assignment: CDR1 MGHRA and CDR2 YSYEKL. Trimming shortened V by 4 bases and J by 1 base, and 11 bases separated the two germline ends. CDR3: CASSREHSSGANVLTF. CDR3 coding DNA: TGCGCCAGCAGCCGGGAGCACAGTTCTGGGGCCAACGTCCTGACTTTC.

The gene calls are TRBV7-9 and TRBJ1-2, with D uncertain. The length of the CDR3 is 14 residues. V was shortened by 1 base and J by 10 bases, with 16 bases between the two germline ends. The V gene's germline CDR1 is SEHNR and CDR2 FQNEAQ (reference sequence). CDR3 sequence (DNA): TGTGCCAGCAGCTTAGTCCCCGGACTCGGGGACTACACCTTC. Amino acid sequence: CASSLVPGLGDYTF.